This T cell receptor beta chain emerged from a study of cytomegalovirus exposure and HLA in healthy donors (dated by TCRdb to 2016 to 2017). Study-wide context: In an earlier analysis of 587 of the donors, about 270 Gb of sequence data and approximately 120 million unique TCR beta sequences from some 170 million T cells were reported. Roughly 300 gigabases of sequencing data and about 92 million unique TCR sequences made up an early release that covered approximately 620 HLA-typed donors. The genetic ancestry cluster associated with self-reported Caucasian donors included over 80% of the 300 to 450 genotyped donors. The study aimed to test whether cataloging public T cell receptors could reveal signatures of past pathogen exposure. The study profiled the T cell repertoires of under 700 subjects by immunosequencing and related them to cytomegalovirus serostatus. A separate validation cohort of roughly 130 different subjects was used in addition to the roughly 700-subject first cohort. To predict cytomegalovirus infection status, the study brought together high-throughput TCR immunosequencing, statistical association of individual TCRs with disease status, and machine learning. To study patterns of TCR occurrence, a later analysis re-analyzed previously published TCR beta repertoires from 666 donors and added high-resolution HLA genotyping. The later analysis used no new phenotypic data to find candidate immune exposures, relying instead on TCR beta sequences and their occurrence across donors. An earlier analysis of approximately 580 of the donors used high-throughput TCR beta sequencing to judge whether each TCR beta V gene segment behaved as functional or pseudogenic. Donor age, sex, ethnicity and CMV serostatus were compiled alongside the repertoire data. In a later genetic analysis, genome-wide SNP genotypes for about three fifths of the roughly 670 donors were used, and that subset was treated as a discovery cohort. Every repertoire in the discovery cohort had been generated on one and the same sequencing platform. HLA typing covered class I and class II loci at four-digit resolution. The number of donors typed differed by locus, with about 629-630 for A, B, C, DRB1 and DQB1, roughly 520 for DQA1, about 610 for DPA1, and around 460 for DPB1. Because of strong linkage in the cohort, four or five DR-DQ haplotypes were treated as single units for association and clustering. Across roughly 420 genotyped donors of the cohort, an average of roughly 250,000 unique TCR beta nucleotide sequences per donor were sequenced, and approximately 17% of those sequences were non-productive.

V is clipped by 3 bases and J by 0 bases, and the sequence between their germline boundaries is 14 bases long. In the germline V gene, CDR1 corresponds to SNHLY and CDR2 to FYNNEI. Inclusive of the bounding cysteine and phenylalanine, the CDR3 is 16 residues long. CDR3 DNA is the only sequence kept; it has 48 bases, read in frame from the first base. Regarding this clone: Its antigen is unknown. No base quality information exists; no much larger clone differs at one position.

The cohort was made up of around 720 healthy bone marrow donors. Cohort members were all nominally healthy when sampled, although unrecorded immune exposures were likely present. The donor was CMV seronegative and belonged to the group of around 400 seronegative cohort members. Each donor provided a peripheral blood sample, and peripheral blood mononuclear cells were used for TCR beta sequencing. Genomic DNA was extracted from the blood cell samples with the Qiagen DNeasy Blood Extraction Kit. The library was generated by the immunoSEQ multiplex PCR assay. The multiplex PCR relied on a mix of 60 forward primers for TCR Vbeta segments and 13 reverse primers for TCR Jbeta segments. Amplification of the CDR3 region of rearranged TCR beta genes was performed with a multiplex PCR assay on genomic DNA. On the Illumina HiSeq System, the amplified TCR beta libraries were sequenced as 87-base-pair reads. The study's processing was this. A later analysis counted about 82 million unique TCR beta chains across the 500 to 850 repertoires, and about 10 million of these chains were shared by at least two donors. To remove PCR and sequencing errors, raw reads were error-corrected and collapsed into unique sequences using a nearest-neighbor algorithm that merged closely related sequences. CDR3 sequences were aligned to IMGT reference sequences to assign V, D and J gene segments. For a sequence to be retained, a match of at least six nucleotides was required to both a V gene segment and a J gene segment. A rearrangement counted as productive if the CDR3 had no stop codons and remained in frame with V and J, and every other rearrangement counted as non-productive. Following IMGT convention, CDR3 was defined as the stretch from the second conserved V-encoded cysteine to the conserved J-encoded phenylalanine. The earlier analysis of 500 to 650 of the donors excluded any sequence lacking an unambiguous match to a single V gene segment. An earlier analysis of several hundred of the donors called V segments functional above 56.7% productive rearrangements and segregating when the between-donor standard deviation exceeded 5%. A statistical classification framework was built to diagnose cytomegalovirus status from the catalog of TCR beta chain sequences. V and J gene assignment, in a later analysis, came from comparing TCR nucleotide sequences with IMGT/GENE-DB human TR gene sequences. Using the TCRdist pipeline, a later analysis assigned CDR3 sequences along with most-parsimonious VDJ recombination scenarios. In a later analysis, each TCR beta chain was defined by its CDR3 amino acid sequence together with its V-gene family, and reads lacking a unique V-gene family were excluded. As a way to deal with suspected cross-contamination and a sequencing artifact, a later analysis dropped 592 nucleotide sequences that were highly shared and had low generation probability. A later analysis calculated a clonal expansion index for each public chain from normalized within-repertoire ranks of inferred template counts. In a later analysis, generation probabilities were computed using a VDJ recombination model fitted to out-of-frame rearrangements, and the results were checked against IGoR. A later analysis scored TCR-TCR, TCR-HLA and TCR-CMV co-occurrence with hypergeometric tests, applying a repertoire-size bias correction to TCR pairs. False discovery rates were estimated in a later analysis by permuting HLA or CMV assignments 20 times. A later analysis grouped co-occurring TCRs with DBSCAN, adding TCRdist sequence similarity when clustering within HLA-allele-positive subsets. Co-occurrence clustering excluded repertoires with fewer than 30,000 or more than 120,000 public chains, plus five with anomalous nucleotide sharing. TCRdb mirrors the immuneACCESS table, restricted to in-frame sequences. Some clones are absent from its copies; in checked studies, under half trace to an unresolved V gene, and the reason for the others is unknown. That table supplies the V and J calls and clone size; D and trimming were determined from the DNA. This sample lists roughly 150,000 clones; roughly four fifths were detected once. Jointly, the top ten make up approximately 2.3% of the sample.

Points the paper makes about the study in general: Most CMV-associated TCR beta chains appeared to be HLA-restricted in a later analysis, and the HLA associations seemed to be driven largely by CMV exposure. Most TCR sequences were seen in very few donors, while some public TCRs were found in many individuals. Assigning TCR associations to individual alleles was difficult when HLA alleles, especially DR and DQ, strongly co-occurred. Compared with the approximately 710-donor mean, donors in an Asian-associated ancestry cluster had fewer N-insertions in productive TCRs, according to a later genetic analysis. Some IMGT-functional V segments, including TRBV6-2 and TRBV6-3, could not be told apart with the 87-base-pair reads, so those segments were excluded. Linkage disequilibrium might explain the correlated functional status among segregating V segments, but an unknown experimental factor could not be excluded. In an earlier analysis of some 500 of the donors, most TCR beta V segments appeared in productive rearrangements about 87% or about 30% of the time, broadly matching IMGT annotations. According to a later analysis, parvovirus B19, influenza, CMV and Epstein-Barr virus appeared linked to several top co-occurrence clusters. In a later analysis, TCR association rates were found to vary across HLA loci, with the most associated TCRs seen for DRB1 alleles and the fewest for HLA-C alleles. In a later genetic analysis, a missense DCLRE1C variant was associated with V-gene and J-gene trimming of TCR beta chains, and the association was replicated in an independent cohort. The sequencing pipeline was judged likely to have produced a cluster of highly shared sequence variants as a technical artifact. In vitro tests confirmed that three of the cytomegalovirus-associated TCR beta chains recognize cytomegalovirus antigens. At a false discovery rate of 0.05, a later analysis linked 15,000 to 20,000 TCR beta sequences to specific HLA alleles. The authors suggested that the approach could potentially be generalized to other disease states and immunological phenotypes. This cohort had only TCR beta chains sequenced, and the lack of alpha or paired-chain data limited which features could be detected. In a later analysis, HLA-associated TCR beta chains were found to be more clonally expanded and to have lower generation probabilities than equally common non-associated chains. The study gave a list of 150 to 200 TCR beta chains associated with cytomegalovirus. A further reported finding was that TCR beta sequences accurately predicted the HLA-A and HLA-B alleles for most subjects in the first cohort. Because counts were too low, about 15 rarely observed V segments, including chromosome 9 orphons, were left out of the earlier analysis of 587 of the donors. The only immune exposure information available for the cohort was CMV serostatus. HLA typing was unavailable for some donors at each locus, so association tests used only the typed subset. Roughly uniform sequencing depth across donors was assumed in presence/absence analyses, although this assumption may not hold. The classifier was reported to diagnose cytomegalovirus status with high specificity and sensitivity in both the original and validation cohorts.

The origin of this receptor is a female donor in good health and CMV-seronegative. In this chain, TRBV2 is recombined with TRBJ1-1, and TRBD1 may be the D gene, going by 5 matching bases. The sequenced material came from PBMCs. The DNA is TGTGCCAGCAGTGAGTATACAGGAAAGATGAACACTGAAGCTTTCTTT. Translation gives CASSEYTGKMNTEAFF.